These T cell receptor beta chains were read from a single sample in a study of T cell changes during pregnancy in multiple sclerosis. Profiling relied on immunoSEQ multiplex PCR, and the TCRdb table lists in-frame clones only, not all of them. The table records 20,000 or so clones, roughly 90% of them present only once. Sequences were derived from CD8+ T cells from peripheral blood mononuclear cells, sampled in the third trimester of pregnancy. The receptors stem from a female donor in good health, enrolled as a control in a pregnancy study. Each CDR3 is given with its conserved first and last residue.

V gene	J gene	CDR3 protein
TRBV19	TRBJ2-2	CASSTGLAANTGELFF
TRBV2	TRBJ1-1	CASSESKSGGYEAFF
TRBV27	TRBJ2-7	CASRETGLYEQYF
TRBV6-1	TRBJ1-1	CASSSGVMNTEAFF
TRBV9	TRBJ1-1	CASSHRQGLKMNTEAFF
TRBV7-9	TRBJ2-7	CASSTWAGLAAYEQYF
TRBV28	TRBJ1-1	CASSLGQGFRTEAFF
TRBV6-5	TRBJ2-7	CASTGGQGKHEQYF
TRBV4-1	TRBJ2-3	CASSQDGLAGGRLLDTQYF
TRBV15	TRBJ2-5	CATSIGREGWQETQYF
TRBV27	TRBJ1-6	CASSYRTGVFKNSPLHF
TRBV27	TRBJ2-3	CASSFGDTQYF
TRBV7-8	TRBJ2-5	CASSLWLAGGSETQYF
TRBV10-3	TRBJ1-3	CAIRTGQGAGNTIYF
TRBV15	TRBJ2-2	CATSRDRANTGELFF
TRBV10-2	TRBJ2-5	CASSDWFRAQETQYF
TRBV19	TRBJ1-1	CASSIGDRRLTEAFF
TRBV28	TRBJ2-7	CASSSSGEQYF
TRBV29-1	TRBJ2-7	CSVQGSSYEQYF
TRBV14	TRBJ2-7	CASSQGEVATYEQYF
TRBV7-9	TRBJ1-2	CASSPPYGATF
TRBV9	TRBJ2-5	CASSVDLQEETQYF
TRBV15	TRBJ2-1	CATSISTYNEQFF
TRBV4-2	TRBJ2-5	CASSQDMELAGEETQYF
TRBV5-6	TRBJ2-7	CASSLTSSYEQYF
TRBV2	TRBJ2-1	CASSVGGHGYNEQFF
TRBV9	TRBJ2-1	CASSPPAGGSYNEQFF
TRBV19	TRBJ2-7	CATIGQHYEQYF
TRBV19	TRBJ1-2	CASSIGEVYGYTF
TRBV5-5	TRBJ2-1	CASSLSTGERVEQFF
TRBV7-9	TRBJ1-2	CASETGVRGYTF
TRBV5-4	TRBJ2-3	CASSFESGSTDTQYF
TRBV4-1	TRBJ2-1	CASSLLAGGYNEQFF
TRBV4-1	TRBJ1-1	CASSQEGRSREAFF
TRBV7-9	TRBJ2-5	CASSINRAQETQYF
TRBV15	TRBJ2-2	CATSTLSTGELFF
TRBV4-1	TRBJ1-1	CASSQDPQGNTEAFF
TRBV28	TRBJ2-7	CASSFRGPSYEQYF
TRBV5-1	TRBJ2-6	CASRRARGANVLTF
TRBV27	TRBJ2-3	CASSWAGGTDTQYF
TRBV4-2	TRBJ2-1	CASSQNFGGYEQFF
TRBV6-4	TRBJ2-1	CASSGIAGEQHEQFF
TRBV2	TRBJ1-2	CASSDIILGRSYGYTF
TRBV4-1	TRBJ2-3	CASSQGLATSTDTQYF
TRBV9	TRBJ2-1	CASAEETDYNEQFF
TRBV6-5	TRBJ2-7	CASSYGWDSSYEQYF
TRBV27	TRBJ2-7	CASSWTSGSYEQYF
TRBV11-2	TRBJ2-7	CASSPGDSEQYF
TRBV5-1	TRBJ2-3	CASSPWFRGRTDTQYF
TRBV10-3	TRBJ2-2	CAIRPPAGELFF